The 12 T cell receptor beta chains below were found in one sample sequenced in a study of Ad26.COV2.S vaccination and SARS-CoV-2 variants. Treatment: approximately 18 received Ad26.COV2.S at low or high dose, single or two shots; five or six received placebo; per-sample allocation not given. Each sample was drawn 63 days after the first injection (of vaccine or placebo). This table comes from immunoSEQ multiplex PCR, and its TCRdb copy is limited to in-frame clones, with some not included. Here the sample spans around 400,000 clones, about 83% being singletons. Source: peripheral blood, taken in a trial of Ad26.COV2.S vaccine versus placebo. These receptors originate from a person between 18 and 59 years old who received the Ad26.COV2.S COVID-19 vaccine or a placebo.

A word on this clone: Within the sample, other DNA sequences also encode this same CDR3. The chain joins TRBV5-1 to TRBJ2-1; D not resolved. Deletions cut 0 bases from V and 1 base from J, with 5 bases between. CDR1 and CDR2 (germline): SGHRS, YFSETQ. The CDR3 extends over 14 amino acids. The CDR3, as DNA: TGCGCCAGCAGCTTGGGCGGTTCCTACAATGAGCAGTTCTTC. It is translated as CASSLGGSYNEQFF.

This chain links TRBV19 with TRBJ2-3; D gene ambiguous. The germline V and J ends were trimmed by 3 bases and 14 bases, with 15 bases remaining between them. This CDR3 is built from 12 residues. Germline values: CDR1 LNHDA, CDR2 SQIVND (reference sequence). The CDR3: CASSMGGSARYF. The DNA for the CDR3 is TGTGCCAGTAGTATGGGTGGGTCGGCGCGGTATTTT.

There are a few counts of this clone. The gene calls are TRBV28 and TRBJ1-3, with D unclear. Trimming stripped 4 bases from V and 3 bases from J, with 7 bases between. CDR1 and CDR2 (germline): MDHEN, SYDVKM. The CDR3 extends over 13 amino acids. The CDR3 protein is CASSSADGNTIYF. CDR3 in DNA: TGTGCCAGCAGTTCGGCGGATGGAAACACCATATATTTT.

This chain connects TRBV6-2 or TRBV6-3 to TRBJ2-5; TRBD1 is a possible D gene (7 bases). Trimming took 5 bases from V and 3 from J, leaving 13 bases between them. The CDR3 totals 14 residues. Germline values: CDR1 MNHEY, CDR2 SVGEGT. CDR3 nucleotide sequence: TGTGCCAGCAGTCTGACAGGGAGGAAAGAGACCCAGTACTTC. This sequence encodes CASSLTGRKETQYF.

This clone has just a few counts. The chain has TRBV5-1 and TRBJ2-2; perhaps TRBD2 as D (6 bases). The germline V gene encodes CDR1 SGHRS and CDR2 YFSETQ. V was pared by 4 bases and J by 1 base, with 14 bases between. CDR3 length: 16 amino acids. CDR3 nucleotides: TGCGCCAGCAGCCCGCGGGACCGATGGAACACCGGGGAGCTGTTTTTT. The encoded protein is CASSPRDRWNTGELFF.

This clone was seen just once. This sequence joins TRBV9 and TRBJ2-3; 11 nucleotides line up with TRBD2. With V trimmed by 4 bases and J by 4 bases, 8 bases remained unmatched. The CDR3 consists of 16 residues. Germline-derived CDR1 and CDR2 are SGDLS and YYNGEE. The CDR3 sequence: CASSTIAGGSPDTQYF. DNA of the CDR3: TGTGCCAGCAGCACAATAGCGGGGGGGAGCCCAGATACGCAGTATTTT.

This chain links TRBV9 with TRBJ2-1, with D perhaps TRBD2 (5 bases). Germline assignment: CDR1 SGDLS and CDR2 YYNGEE. The CDR3 consists of 15 residues. V lost 0 bases, J lost 9 bases, and 16 bases lay in between. The CDR3 DNA reads as TGTGCCAGCAGCGTAGTTGAGGGATCGTCATGTGAGCAGTTCTTC. Its translation: CASSVVEGSSCEQFF.

CDR3 residues: CASSITLAGEETQYF. The CDR3 DNA is TGTGCCAGTAGTATAACGCTAGCGGGAGAAGAGACCCAGTACTTC. The chain combines TRBV19 with TRBJ2-5; 10 positions match TRBD2. Germline V CDR1 and CDR2: LNHDA, SQIVND (reference sequence). The CDR3 extends over 15 amino acids. V trimming: 2 bases; J trimming: 3 bases; junction bases outside the gene matches: 3.

The chain recombines TRBV9 with TRBJ2-6; 8 nucleotides match TRBD1. CDR1 SGDLS and CDR2 YYNGEE come from the germline V gene. V shed 3 bases, J shed 0 bases, and the junction held 5 bases outside the gene matches. The CDR3 runs to 17 residues. The CDR3 region is CASSAGTGHSGANVLTF. The DNA of the CDR3 is TGTGCCAGCAGCGCCGGGACAGGCCACTCTGGGGCCAACGTCCTGACTTTC.

The CDR3 region is CATGTGGRRADTQYF. DNA for the CDR3: TGTGCCACCGGGACAGGGGGACGTAGGGCAGATACGCAGTATTTT. The V call is TRBV19, the J call TRBJ2-3, with TRBD1 matching over 11 bases. Germline lookup yields CDR1 LNHDA and CDR2 SQIVND (reference sequence). The V gene end was trimmed by 10 bases and the J gene end by 4 bases; junction bases not matched to a gene: 10. This CDR3 has 15 amino acids.

The genes are TRBV12-3 or TRBV12-4 and TRBJ2-7; 8 bases agree with TRBD2. This CDR3 comprises 12 residues. J was trimmed by 4 bases and V by 6 bases; bases with no gene match: 2. The CDR3 region is CASSRLAYEQYF. The DNA of the CDR3 is TGTGCCAGCAGCAGACTAGCGTACGAGCAGTACTTC.

The V call is TRBV6-2 or TRBV6-3, the J call TRBJ1-6, with 8 nucleotides matching TRBD1. With V trimmed by 6 bases and J by 10 bases, 14 bases remained unmatched. The length of the CDR3 is 16 residues. The germline CDR1 and CDR2 sequences are MNHEY and SVGEGT. For the CDR3, the DNA is TGTGCCAGCAGCCGGACAGGGAGATTTCGCGCGTCACCCCTCCACTTT. It translates to CASSRTGRFRASPLHF.